Listed here are 14 T cell receptor beta chains from one sample, sequenced in a study of T cells in Graves' hyperthyroidism and ophthalmopathy. RNA transcripts served as the template for amplifying TCR beta CDR3 regions. Initially, a first-round RT-PCR of the TCR CDR3 employed the HTBI primer set. TCRdb processed the multiplex PCR reads anew with MiXCR; each CDR3 protein has one entry. The sample includes around 350,000 distinct CDR3 sequences, 19% of them seen just once. What was sequenced was blood. The source is a woman younger than 35 with Graves' hyperthyroidism.

This clonotype has a count of ten or more. The CDR3: CAISESPPGQISNQPQHF. CDR3 DNA sequence: TGTGCCATCAGTGAGTCGCCTCCGGGACAGATAAGCAATCAGCCCCAGCATTTT. The chain employs TRBV10-3 and TRBJ1-5; TRBD1 matches 7 bases. V was clipped by 0 bases and J by 1 base; unmatched bases: 9. In germline, CDR1 is ENHRY, CDR2 SYGVKD. This CDR3 comprises 18 residues.

This clonotype was seen ten or more times. This chain uses TRBV2 with TRBJ1-1; 7 bases map to TRBD1. In germline, CDR1 is SNHLY, CDR2 FYNNEI. The CDR3 has 13 residues. The junction had 9 bases not matched to a gene; V was cut back by 7 bases and J by 7 bases. Here the CDR3 reads CASKNEGAFEAFF. In DNA, the CDR3 is TGTGCCAGCAAGAATGAGGGGGCTTTTGAAGCTTTCTTT.

This clonotype was recorded many times. The V and J genes are TRBV11-2 and TRBJ1-2; D not resolved. Germline CDR1 reads SGHAT; CDR2 reads FQNNGV. Trimming removed 4 bases at V and 5 bases at J, with 5 bases between. The CDR3 covers 11 residues. This chain's CDR3 is CASSSSYGYTF. Written as DNA, the CDR3 is TGTGCCAGCAGCTCCTCGTATGGCTACACCTTC. Variable domain in full (rest from reference TRBV11-2 and TRBJ1-2): EAGVAQSPRYKIIEKRQSVAFWCNPISGHATLYWYQQILGQGPKLLIQFQNNGVVDDSQLPKDRFSAERLKGVDSTLKIQPAKLEDSAVYLCASSSSYGYTFGSGTRLTVV.

This chain connects TRBV24-1 to TRBJ2-7, with 10 bases fitting TRBD1. The V gene's germline CDR1 is KGHDR and CDR2 SFDVKD. V lost 2 bases, J lost 3 bases, and 6 bases stayed unmatched. The CDR3 is 16 amino acids. For the CDR3, the DNA is TGTGCCACCAGTGATTCCGTGACAGGGGGCGTCTACGAGCAGTACTTC. Its translation is CATSDSVTGGVYEQYF.

This clonotype was recorded many times. The CDR3 DNA reads as TGTGCCAGCAGCTTAATCGAAACCGGGGAGCTGTTTTTT. Translated: CASSLIETGELFF. The chain links TRBV7-3 to TRBJ2-2; D ambiguous. Germline CDR1 is SGHTA and CDR2 is FQGTGA. The CDR3 runs 13 residues. Trimming cost V 1 base and J 5 bases, with 5 bases left between them.

This clonotype was recorded at least ten times. The chain couples TRBV7-8 to TRBJ1-2, with a possible D match to TRBD1 (6 bases). V lost 4 bases and J lost 8, with 14 bases in between. Germline V CDR1 and CDR2: SGHVS, FQNEAQ. The CDR3 has 13 amino acids. The CDR3 is CASSSGTPNGYTF. The CDR3 region has the DNA TGTGCCAGCAGCTCTGGGACACCTAACGGCTACACCTTC.

This clonotype was counted ten times or more. The chain employs TRBV10-3 and TRBJ2-7; 7 positions match TRBD1. This CDR3 has 17 amino acids. V trimming: 0 bases; J trimming: 1 base; junction bases outside the gene matches: 9. In germline, CDR1 is ENHRY, CDR2 SYGVKD. The CDR3 nucleotides are TGTGCCATCAGTGAGTCTATTAGGGACAGCCATTCCTACGAGCAGTACTTC. It codes for CAISESIRDSHSYEQYF.

The chain links TRBV4-2 to TRBJ2-7; 8 bases line up with TRBD2. The length of the CDR3 is 14 residues. Germline CDR1 and CDR2: LGHNA and YNFKEQ. V shed 1 base, J shed 4 bases, and the junction held 3 bases outside the gene matches. CDR3 amino acids: CASSQGTSSYEQYF. The CDR3 coding sequence is TGTGCCAGCAGCCAAGGGACTAGCTCTTACGAGCAGTACTTC.

The table lists this clonotype with many counts. The chain employs TRBV20-1 and TRBJ1-2; D possibly corresponds to TRBD1 (5 bases). The CDR3 consists of 14 residues. V lost 5 bases and J lost 3, with 16 bases in between. Germline V gene lookup returns CDR1 DFQATT and CDR2 SNEGSKA (reference sequence). The CDR3 region is CSAAVGWGDYGYTF. For the CDR3, the DNA is TGCAGTGCTGCAGTCGGGTGGGGGGACTATGGCTACACCTTC.

This clonotype has a handful of counts. The V and J genes are TRBV19 and TRBJ1-6; no definite D call. The CDR3 length is 14 residues. Between the trimmed V and J ends, which lost 5 bases and 10 bases, there was a span of 15 bases. Germline CDR1 is LNHDA and CDR2 is SQIVND (reference sequence). The CDR3 region is CASSAGFVKSPLHF. The DNA of the CDR3 is TGTGCCAGTAGTGCGGGATTTGTTAAATCACCCCTCCACTTT.

In its sample, this clonotype was seen many times. This chain uses TRBV14 with TRBJ2-5, with D perhaps TRBD2 (6 bases). From germline, CDR1 is SGHDN and CDR2 FVKESK. V shed 0 bases and J shed 4 bases, with 15 bases lying between them. The length of the CDR3 is 16 residues. The DNA for the CDR3 is TGTGCCAGCAGCCAAGACCGGGACTCCCGCCTAGAGACCCAGTACTTC. Its protein product is CASSQDRDSRLETQYF.

This clonotype was observed many times. The J gene is TRBJ2-5, the V gene TRBV11-2; D remains ambiguous. V lost 3 bases and J 2 bases, leaving 13 bases between the germline ends. The CDR3 loop spans 15 amino acids. Germline V gene lookup returns CDR1 SGHAT and CDR2 FQNNGV. The CDR3 sequence: CASSFSPTAQETQYF. The CDR3 coding sequence is TGTGCCAGCAGCTTTAGCCCGACTGCACAAGAGACCCAGTACTTC.

In this sample, this clonotype turned up many times. The chain recombines TRBV2 with TRBJ2-7; D is ambiguous. Germline V gene data show CDR1 as SNHLY and CDR2 as FYNNEI. V was shortened by 1 base and J by 3 bases, with 4 bases between the two germline ends. The length of the CDR3 is 12 residues. The CDR3 is CASSEGSYEQYF. CDR3 in DNA: TGTGCCAGCAGTGAAGGCAGCTACGAGCAGTACTTC.

The table lists this clonotype with a few counts. CDR3 in DNA: TGTGCCAGCAGCTCCCAGCCCCTTAAAGAGACCCAGTACTTC. This sequence encodes CASSSQPLKETQYF. V usage is TRBV28 and J usage is TRBJ2-5; D uncertain. This CDR3 has 14 residues. Germline V gene data show CDR1 as MDHEN and CDR2 as SYDVKM. The V end was cut by 6 bases, the J end by 3 bases, with 14 bases between.